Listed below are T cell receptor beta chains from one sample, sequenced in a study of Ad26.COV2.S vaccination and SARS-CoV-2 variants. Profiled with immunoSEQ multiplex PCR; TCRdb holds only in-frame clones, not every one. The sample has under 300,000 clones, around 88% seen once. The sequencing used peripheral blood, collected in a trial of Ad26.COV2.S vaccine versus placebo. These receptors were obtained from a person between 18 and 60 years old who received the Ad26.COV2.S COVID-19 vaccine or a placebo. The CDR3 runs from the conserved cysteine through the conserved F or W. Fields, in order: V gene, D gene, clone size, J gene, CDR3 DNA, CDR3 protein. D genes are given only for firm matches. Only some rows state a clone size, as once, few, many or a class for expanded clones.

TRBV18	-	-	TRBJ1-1	TGTGCCAGCTCCCGCCCGGGGTGGACTGAAGCTTTCTTT	CASSRPGWTEAFF
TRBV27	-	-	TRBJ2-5	TGTGCCAGCAGTAAGAGGGACTGGACTAAAGAGACCCAGTACTTC	CASSKRDWTKETQYF
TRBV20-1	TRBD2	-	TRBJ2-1	TGCAGTGCTAGTTCTAGCGGGAGTGTCTACAATGAGCAGTTCTTC	CSASSSGSVYNEQFF
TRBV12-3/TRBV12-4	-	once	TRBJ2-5	TGTGCCAGCAGTTTAGAACAGAGTCTTACCCAGTACTTC	CASSLEQSLTQYF
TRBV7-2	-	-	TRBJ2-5	TGTGCCAGCAGCTCAGCCCGGGGGCAAGAGACCCAGTACTTC	CASSSARGQETQYF
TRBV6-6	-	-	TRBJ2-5	TGTGCCAGCAGCAGGGGGGTGGGGTTGGAGACCCAGTACTTC	CASSRGVGLETQYF
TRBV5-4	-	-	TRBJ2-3	TGTGCCAGCAGCTTTGGCACCCTTTACACAGATACGCAGTATTTT	CASSFGTLYTDTQYF
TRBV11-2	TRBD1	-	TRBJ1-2	TGTGCCAGCAGCCCGAGGGACAGCCCTTCCTACACCTTC	CASSPRDSPSYTF
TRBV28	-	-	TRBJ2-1	TGTGCCAGCAGTTTATACACCAATGAGCAGTTCTTC	CASSLYTNEQFF
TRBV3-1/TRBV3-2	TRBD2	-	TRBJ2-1	TGTGCCAGCAGCCGTCGGGGGGGCGGGTACAATGAGCAGTTCTTC	CASSRRGGGYNEQFF
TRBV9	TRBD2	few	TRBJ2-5	TGTGCCAGCAGCCAATTTAGCGGGGTTCAAGAGACCCAGTACTTC	CASSQFSGVQETQYF
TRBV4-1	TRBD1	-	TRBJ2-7	TGCGCCAGCAGCCCGGACAGGGGATCCTACGAGCAGTACTTC	CASSPDRGSYEQYF
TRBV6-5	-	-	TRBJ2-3	TGTGCCAGCAGTTACTTTTCAGGGGGGGGTGGAGATACGCAGTATTTT	CASSYFSGGGGDTQYF
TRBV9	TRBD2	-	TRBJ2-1	TGTGCCAGCAGCCCGGGACTAGCGGGGGGGATGAATGAGCAGTTCTTC	CASSPGLAGGMNEQFF
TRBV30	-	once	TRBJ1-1	TGTGCCTGGGGGACGAACACTGAAGCTTTCTTT	CAWGTNTEAFF
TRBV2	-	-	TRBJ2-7	TGTGCCAGCAGTGCTGGGGAGATCACCTACGAGCAGTACTTC	CASSAGEITYEQYF
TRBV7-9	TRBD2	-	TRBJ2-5	TGTGCCAGCAGCTTATCGAGCGGGGGAAGAGGAGAGACCCAGTACTTC	CASSLSSGGRGETQYF
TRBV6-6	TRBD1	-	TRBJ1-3	TGTGCCAGCAAGAGAGACAGGGCTGGAAACACCATATATTTT	CASKRDRAGNTIYF